These T cell receptor beta chains were read from a single sample in a study of metastatic and nonmetastatic thyroid tumors. TCRdb re-called the PCR reads via MiXCR. This table has several thousand clones, 15% to 20% appearing once. Sequencing input: adjacent normal tissue. The receptors were gathered from a male donor with papillary thyroid cancer or a benign thyroid nodule (not recorded which). Some clones in this sample may be carry-over from other donors' samples. CDR3s include the opening cysteine and the closing phenylalanine or tryptophan. The D gene is left open where the match is weak. Clone size is shown for a subset of rows, as once, few, many or a class of expanded clone.

d_call,clone_size,cdr3_length,v_call,j_call,cdr3_nt,cdr3_aa
NA,few,12,TRBV19,TRBJ1-5,TGTGCCATAGGGATAAGGGGACAGCCCCAGCATTTT,CAIGIRGQPQHF
NA,few,13,TRBV6-4,TRBJ2-5,TGTGCCAGCAGCCCTGTCAAGCGAGAGACCCAGTACTTC,CASSPVKRETQYF
NA,medium-sized,14,TRBV7-3,TRBJ2-3,TGTGCCAGCAGCTTATTCCGGGTCCCAGATACGCAGTATTTT,CASSLFRVPDTQYF
NA,medium-sized,12,TRBV9,TRBJ2-3,TGTGCCAGCAGCGTAGAAACAGATACGCAGTATTTT,CASSVETDTQYF
NA,NA,16,TRBV6-1,TRBJ2-2,TGTGCCAGCATTGAGGCCGGGGGACGGGGCACCGGGGAGCTGTTTTTT,CASIEAGGRGTGELFF
NA,medium-sized,15,TRBV6-5,TRBJ1-2,TGTGCCAGCAGTTACTCGGGGCAGGACAACTATGGCTACACCTTC,CASSYSGQDNYGYTF
TRBD2,NA,13,TRBV2,TRBJ2-3,TGTGCCAGCAGTGAACTAGCGGGAGATACGCAGTATTTT,CASSELAGDTQYF
NA,NA,14,TRBV28,TRBJ2-7,TGTGCCAGCAGCCCTGCAGCCGTGGGGAACGAGCAGTACTTC,CASSPAAVGNEQYF
NA,NA,14,TRBV20-1,TRBJ2-1,TGCAGTGCCCCCAGGCTGTCTACCTACAATGAGCAGTTCTTC,CSAPRLSTYNEQFF
NA,few,15,TRBV28,TRBJ2-7,TGTGCCAGCAGCTTCGTACCGGGTGGGCCCCACGAGCAGTACTTC,CASSFVPGGPHEQYF
TRBD1,NA,14,TRBV28,TRBJ1-5,TGTGCCAGCAGTTCAGGGGGCGCGGGTCAGCCCCAGCATTTT,CASSSGGAGQPQHF
TRBD2,medium-sized,15,TRBV7-2,TRBJ2-3,TGTGCCAGCAGCCTACTAGCGGGGATCACAGATACGCAGTATTTT,CASSLLAGITDTQYF
NA,few,12,TRBV20-1,TRBJ1-5,TGCAGTGCTAGAGTGAGCAATCAGCCCCAGCATTTT,CSARVSNQPQHF
TRBD1,many,16,TRBV5-1,TRBJ2-5,TGCGCCAGCAGCTTACCCGGGACAGCCACCGGGGAGACCCAGTACTTC,CASSLPGTATGETQYF
NA,few,14,TRBV10-1,TRBJ1-6,TGCGCCAGCAGGGTCCGGGACAACAATTCACCCCTCCACTTT,CASRVRDNNSPLHF
NA,NA,14,TRBV6-2/TRBV6-3,TRBJ2-7,TGTGCCAGCAGTTACGTGGGAGGCCCGTACGAGCAGTACTTC,CASSYVGGPYEQYF
NA,many,14,TRBV6-1,TRBJ1-2,TGTGCCAGCAGGATACAGGGAGGAACTGGAGGCTACACCTTC,CASRIQGGTGGYTF
TRBD1,few,16,TRBV28,TRBJ1-1,TGTGCCAGCAGCCCCCCGGGACAGCTGTCCTATCGGGAAGCTTTCTTT,CASSPPGQLSYREAFF
TRBD1,few,14,TRBV5-1,TRBJ1-2,TGCGCCAGCAGCACCGGACAGGGAGGCTATGGCTACACCTTC,CASSTGQGGYGYTF
NA,many,13,TRBV28,TRBJ2-7,TGTGCCAGCACCCAGGGGTCCTCCTACGAGCAGTACTTC,CASTQGSSYEQYF
NA,few,14,TRBV28,TRBJ1-4,TGTGCCAGCAGTTCCCGGGGCCTTAATGAAAAACTGTTTTTT,CASSSRGLNEKLFF
NA,medium-sized,19,TRBV19,TRBJ2-6,TGTGCCAATAGTAGCTGTAAAGCTAGGTACAGCTCTGGAGCCAACGTCCTGACTTTC,CANSSCKARYSSGANVLTF
TRBD2,NA,15,TRBV5-1,TRBJ2-7,TGCGCCAGCAGCTCGGGACTAGCGGGAGCGAACGAGCAGTACTTC,CASSSGLAGANEQYF
TRBD1,medium-sized,14,TRBV25-1,TRBJ1-3,TGTGCCAGCAGTGGGGACAGGGGTCGGGACACCATATATTTT,CASSGDRGRDTIYF
NA,NA,17,TRBV7-8,TRBJ2-2,TGTGCCAGCAGCCCTCATCGGAGGGGGCGCAACACCGGGGAGCTGTTTTTT,CASSPHRRGRNTGELFF
NA,NA,17,TRBV6-1,TRBJ2-6,TGTGCCAGCAGGCCGGGGGGCGAGGGCTCTGGGGCCAACGTCCTGACTTTC,CASRPGGEGSGANVLTF
NA,many,16,TRBV28,TRBJ2-7,TGTGCCAGCAGTTTATTCCCTGGACGGGAGTCCTACGAGCAGTACTTC,CASSLFPGRESYEQYF
NA,NA,13,TRBV6-1,TRBJ2-1,TGTGCCAGCAGCCGTGGGCCCGACAATGAGCAGTTCTTC,CASSRGPDNEQFF
NA,large,13,TRBV7-9,TRBJ2-3,TGTGCCAGCAACGTTCCCCCCCGGGACGCGCAGTATTTT,CASNVPPRDAQYF
NA,NA,15,TRBV7-8,TRBJ2-7,TGTGCCAGCAGCTTAGGGGCAGAAACGCTGCTCGAGCAGTACTTC,CASSLGAETLLEQYF
NA,few,13,TRBV11-2,TRBJ2-7,TGTGCCAGCAGCTCACTCCATGGGGGCGAGCAGTACTTC,CASSSLHGGEQYF
NA,NA,14,TRBV6-6,TRBJ1-2,TGTGCCTACGAGTCAGGGGACCGTTACTATGGCTACACCTTC,CAYESGDRYYGYTF
NA,few,12,TRBV28,TRBJ2-1,TGTGCCAGCAGTTTCGGGTTGACTGAGCAGTTCTTC,CASSFGLTEQFF
NA,NA,14,TRBV7-8,TRBJ2-2,TGTGCCAGCACCACACCGCAGAACACCGGGGAGCTGTTTTTT,CASTTPQNTGELFF
NA,medium-sized,17,TRBV14,TRBJ2-2,TGTGCCAGCAGCCAAGATTCTTGGTGGTTACGTACCGGGGAGCTGTTTTTT,CASSQDSWWLRTGELFF
TRBD2,large,15,TRBV28,TRBJ2-7,TGTGCCAGCAGTTCACAGACTAGCGGGGGGAAGGAGCAGTACTTC,CASSSQTSGGKEQYF
NA,NA,15,TRBV7-2,TRBJ1-6,TGTGCCAGCAGCCGGGTCGTCTTTGGGAATTCACCCCTCCACTTT,CASSRVVFGNSPLHF
TRBD1,large,14,TRBV28,TRBJ2-7,TGTGCCAGCAGTGGAGGGACAGGGATGTACGAGCAGTACTTC,CASSGGTGMYEQYF
NA,NA,13,TRBV2,TRBJ1-5,TGTGCCAGCAGTCGGGACCTACGGGGGCCCCAGCATTTT,CASSRDLRGPQHF
TRBD2,medium-sized,14,TRBV24-1,TRBJ2-3,TGTGCCACCAGTGGAGCGGGATACACAGATACGCAGTATTTT,CATSGAGYTDTQYF
NA,few,15,TRBV15,TRBJ2-1,TGTGCCACCAGCAGAGACGGCCTAGTAATGGGTGAGCAGTTCTTC,CATSRDGLVMGEQFF
NA,few,13,TRBV6-4,TRBJ1-1,TGTGCCAGCACCCGTTTCGCCGTGGCGGGGGCTTTCTTT,CASTRFAVAGAFF
NA,few,12,TRBV10-3,TRBJ2-7,TGTGCCATCAGTCCCGGGGTCTACGAGCAGTACTTC,CAISPGVYEQYF
NA,NA,14,TRBV15,TRBJ2-1,TGTGCCACCAGTAAGGCCGGTAAAGGGAATGAGCAGTTCTTC,CATSKAGKGNEQFF
NA,many,12,TRBV20-1,TRBJ2-1,TGCAGTGCTACCGTGTCCTACAATGAGCAGTTCTTC,CSATVSYNEQFF
NA,NA,15,TRBV7-3,TRBJ1-2,TGTGCCAGCAGCCGATCCGACCGTGCTGCAGATGGCTACACCTTC,CASSRSDRAADGYTF
TRBD1,few,15,TRBV2,TRBJ1-1,TGTGCCAGCAGGCCGGGACAGCTTCTTTACACTGAAGCTTTCTTT,CASRPGQLLYTEAFF
TRBD2,few,14,TRBV6-2/TRBV6-3,TRBJ2-1,TGTGCCAGCCGACTAGCGGGAGATCTCAATGAGCAGTTCTTC,CASRLAGDLNEQFF
NA,many,10,TRBV6-1,TRBJ1-2,TGTGCCAGCAGCCTGGATGGCTACACCTTC,CASSLDGYTF
TRBD2,few,16,TRBV10-1,TRBJ2-3,TGCGCCAGCATTCCGGGACTAGCGCCCGAAACAGATACGCAGTATTTT,CASIPGLAPETDTQYF
NA,medium-sized,16,TRBV19,TRBJ1-3,TGTGCCAGTAGTCTCTCGGCCAGAGGGGCTGGAAACACCATATATTTT,CASSLSARGAGNTIYF
NA,few,14,TRBV28,TRBJ1-6,TGTGCCAGCAGTGCCCCATGGGTCAATTCACCCCTCCACTTT,CASSAPWVNSPLHF
NA,NA,14,TRBV11-2,TRBJ1-5,TGTGCCAGCAGCTTAGGAGTAGGCAATCAGCCCCAGCATTTT,CASSLGVGNQPQHF
NA,few,12,TRBV6-1,TRBJ1-2,TGTGCCAGCGGGTCGCTAGTCTATGGCTACACCTTC,CASGSLVYGYTF
TRBD2,medium-sized,15,TRBV5-1,TRBJ2-7,TGCGCCAGCAGCCCACTAAGCGGGAGTTCAGCCGAGCAGTACTTC,CASSPLSGSSAEQYF